These 13 T cell receptor beta chains were all obtained from the same sample, sequenced in a study of blood T cell repertoires in COVID-19. Here immunoSEQ multiplex PCR was the method, and the copy in TCRdb shows in-frame clones only, minus some. The sample carries more than 300,000 clones, roughly 90% recorded once. The sample taken for sequencing was peripheral blood. The receptors shown here come from a man younger than 35 who had recovered from COVID-19.

This chain uses TRBV5-1 with TRBJ2-2; TRBD1 matches 8 bases. The length of the CDR3 is 15 residues. CDR1 and CDR2 (germline): SGHRS, YFSETQ. The V gene end was trimmed by 4 bases and the J gene end by 5 bases; junction bases not matched to a gene: 7. The DNA for the CDR3 is TGCGCCAGCAGCAAGGACAGGGCTGGGACCGGGGAGCTGTTTTTT. This encodes CASSKDRAGTGELFF.

The rearrangement uses TRBV2 and TRBJ1-2; no clear D gene. The V gene lost 0 bases and the J gene lost 8 bases, with 16 bases spanning the gap. The CDR3 covers 15 residues. In germline, CDR1 is SNHLY, CDR2 FYNNEI. The CDR3 DNA reads as TGTGCCAGCAGTGAAGCTCGGGAGTCGTCCGAGGGCTACACCTTC. It codes for CASSEARESSEGYTF.

V gene TRBV6-5 combines with J gene TRBJ1-2; TRBD1 might be the D (5 bases). Trimming removed 6 bases from V and 1 base from J, with 9 bases in between. The CDR3 has 13 residues. CDR1 and CDR2 (germline): MNHEY, SVGAGI. The DNA of the CDR3 is TGTGCCAGCAGAGACAGCGTTAACTATGGCTACACCTTC. It specifies CASRDSVNYGYTF.

Only one count was recorded for this clone. V and J are TRBV3-1 (or the pseudogene TRBV3-2) and TRBJ2-2; 10 positions match TRBD2. Germline assignment: CDR1 LGHDT and CDR2 YNNKEL (reference sequence). The CDR3 length is 17 residues. The V gene end was trimmed by 1 base and the J gene end by 4 bases; junction bases not matched to a gene: 6. The CDR3 loop reads CASSQGGTSVSTGELFF. DNA for the CDR3: TGTGCCAGCAGCCAAGGGGGGACTAGCGTGAGCACCGGGGAGCTGTTTTTT.

The V call is TRBV5-1, the J call TRBJ2-1; 7 positions match TRBD1. This CDR3 has 14 residues. Germline values: CDR1 SGHRS, CDR2 YFSETQ. Trimming removed 7 bases from V and 6 bases from J; junction bases left unmatched: 10. This CDR3 is CASSQDRSSNEQFF. CDR3 coding DNA: TGCGCCAGCTCCCAGGACAGGAGTAGCAATGAGCAGTTCTTC. The full variable domain, in which reference TRBV5-1 and TRBJ2-1 provide the parts outside the CDR3, is KAGVTQTPRYLIKTRGQQVTLSCSPISGHRSVSWYQQTPGQGLQFLFEYFSETQRNKGNFPGRFSGRQFSNSRSEMNVSTLELGDSALYLCASSQDRSSNEQFFGPGTRLTVL.

CDR3 amino acids: CASSTSGGSYNEQFF. CDR3 nucleotide sequence: TGTGCCAGTAGTACCTCAGGGGGCTCCTACAATGAGCAGTTCTTC. The chain carries TRBV19 and TRBJ2-1; 7 nucleotides align to TRBD1. The trim removed 4 bases at V and 0 bases at J, leaving 3 bases unmatched. The CDR3 runs 15 residues. Germline CDR1 is LNHDA and CDR2 is SQIVND (reference sequence).

The V gene is TRBV7-8, the J gene TRBJ1-2, with D possibly matching TRBD1 (6 bases). Germline CDR1 SGHVS, CDR2 FQNEAQ. This CDR3 is 15 amino acids long. The V and J ends lost 4 bases and 6 bases respectively, with 18 bases between them. The CDR3 here is CASSSHMGHRDGYTF. In DNA, the CDR3 is TGTGCCAGCAGCTCGCATATGGGACACCGAGATGGCTACACCTTC.

V is TRBV29-1 and J is TRBJ1-2, with 7 bases fitting TRBD1. Germline V CDR1 and CDR2: SQVTM, ANQGSEA. After removal of 6 bases from V and 2 bases from J, the junction contained 3 bases not matched to a gene. This CDR3 spans 12 amino acids. The CDR3 nucleotides read TGCAGCGTACAACAGGGGAACTATGGCTACACCTTC. Translation: CSVQQGNYGYTF.

About this clone: A read error may produce the germline difference seen at one junction end. The rearrangement links TRBV5-4 to TRBJ2-7; no reliable D call. CDR1 is SGHNT and CDR2 is YYREEE in the germline V gene (reference sequence). There are 12 residues in the CDR3. The CDR3 sequence is CASSLDSQNHCF. CDR3 DNA: TGTGCCAGCAGCTTGGACAGCCAAAACCACTGCTTC.

V usage is TRBV3-1 (or the pseudogene TRBV3-2) and J usage is TRBJ1-2; 8 bases are shared with TRBD1. The CDR3 is 16 residues long. Germline-derived CDR1 and CDR2 are LGHDT and YNNKEL (reference sequence). V shed 4 bases and J 2 bases; nucleotides not matched to a gene: 9. DNA for the CDR3: TGTGCCAGCAGCCGCAATGGGGCAGGGGGCAACTATGGCTACACCTTC. This encodes CASSRNGAGGNYGYTF.

J is TRBJ2-5 and V is TRBV6-1; 11 positions match TRBD1. The CDR3 runs 16 residues. Germline V gene data show CDR1 as MNHNS and CDR2 as SASEGT. Losses at the gene ends were 4 bases for V and 4 bases for J; bases not matched to a gene: 8. This chain's CDR3 is CASSGWTGGNLETQYF. The CDR3 DNA is TGTGCCAGCAGTGGCTGGACAGGGGGCAATTTAGAGACCCAGTACTTC.

This chain joins TRBV3-1 (or the pseudogene TRBV3-2) and TRBJ1-3, with TRBD1 identical over 8 bases. The CDR3 loop spans 15 amino acids. V lost 4 bases, J lost 4 bases, and 6 bases stayed unmatched. Per the germline V gene, CDR1 is LGHDT and CDR2 is YNNKEL (reference sequence). CDR3 nucleotides: TGTGCCAGCAGCCCGTCAGGGGGCACAGGAAACACCATATATTTT. Translation: CASSPSGGTGNTIYF.

The chain has TRBV10-3 and TRBJ1-6; D perhaps matches TRBD1 (5 bases). The CDR3 covers 15 residues. Germline loops: CDR1 ENHRY, CDR2 SYGVKD. Trimming removed 3 bases at V and 9 bases at J, with 15 bases between. CDR3 sequence: CAISDSGGRGSPLHF. For the CDR3, the DNA is TGTGCCATCAGTGACTCGGGAGGGAGGGGTTCACCCCTCCACTTT.